One sample yielded the 2 T cell receptor beta chains listed below, sequenced in a study of blood T cell repertoires in COVID-19. The table came from immunoSEQ multiplex PCR; TCRdb's copy has only in-frame clones and leaves some out. Of 490,000 or so clones in the sample, 88% are singletons; the top ten hold 6.5% to 9.5%. The specimen sequenced was PBMCs or T cells enriched from blood (not recorded which). Receptors were obtained from a woman aged 55-69 years who had recovered from COVID-19.

This CDR3 is CASSPGAGDVTQYF. The DNA for the CDR3 is TGTGCCAGCAGTCCGGGGGCGGGGGACGTTACGCAGTATTTT. The rearrangement joins TRBV6-2 or TRBV6-3 to TRBJ2-3, with D maybe TRBD2 (7 bases). This CDR3 is built from 14 residues. Germline CDR1 MNHEY, CDR2 SVGEGT. V gave up 5 bases and J gave up 8 bases, with 17 bases separating them.

The gene calls are TRBV7-8 and TRBJ2-1; 10 bases align to TRBD2. The CDR3 runs 16 residues. Germline trimming cut 4 bases from V and 3 bases from J; bases unmatched to any gene: 6. Germline CDR1 SGHVS, CDR2 FQNEAQ. CDR3 amino acids: CASSSPIAGGYNEQFF. CDR3 in DNA: TGTGCCAGCAGCTCCCCCATAGCGGGGGGCTACAATGAGCAGTTCTTC.